This T cell receptor (beta chain) was identified in a study of T cells in women clearing cervical HPV infection. Study-level information: Controls were women whose single incident HPV16 infection cleared within 12 months without precancer or cancer.

Each participant carried one incident cervical HPV16 infection only. Per germline, CDR1 LNHDA and CDR2 SQIVND (reference sequence). The CDR3 has 15 amino acids. Trimming removed 6 bases from V and 1 base from J; junction bases left unmatched: 4. Sequenced by immunoSEQ multiplex PCR; TCRdb stores in-frame clones only, minus some. The sample table includes 30,000 or so clones. Comments on this clone: The read ends 3 residues shy of where the CDR3 ends; the end is completed using the germline J gene.

The J gene is TRBJ2-1, the V gene TRBV19; TRBD1 matches at 9 bases. Sequenced material: blood buffy coat. The origin of this receptor is a woman between 18 and 75 years old with a cervical HPV16 infection that either progressed to CIN3+ or cleared (not recorded which). CDR3 loop: CASSTDRGSYNEQFF. The covered CDR3 bases are TGTGCCAGTAGCACCGACAGGGGGTCCTACAATGAG.